This T cell receptor beta chain was profiled in a study of cytomegalovirus exposure and HLA in healthy donors. Primers for the PCR totalled 60 Vbeta and 13 Jbeta. The assay was immunoSEQ multiplex PCR, and TCRdb's table has in-frame clones only and misses some. The sample includes 180,000 or so clones, approximately 80% of them seen just once. The CDR3 extends over 14 amino acids. Per germline, CDR1 SEHNR and CDR2 FQNEAQ (reference sequence). The trim removed 8 bases at V and 5 bases at J, leaving 8 bases unmatched. The sequence was collected from a woman between 18 and 29 years old in good health and CMV-seronegative. Sequencing was done on a sample of PBMCs. The chain couples TRBV7-9 to TRBJ1-4, with 7 bases matching TRBD1. The CDR3 bases are TGTGCCAGCGGACCTGGGACAGCGAATGAAAAACTGTTTTTT. It specifies CASGPGTANEKLFF. The full variable domain, completed using reference TRBV7-9 and TRBJ1-4, is DTGVSQNPRHKITKRGQNVTFRCDPISEHNRLYWYRQTLGQGPEFLTYFQNEAQLEKSRLLSDRFSAERPKGSFSTLEIQRTEQGDSAMYLCASGPGTANEKLFFGSGTQLSVL.